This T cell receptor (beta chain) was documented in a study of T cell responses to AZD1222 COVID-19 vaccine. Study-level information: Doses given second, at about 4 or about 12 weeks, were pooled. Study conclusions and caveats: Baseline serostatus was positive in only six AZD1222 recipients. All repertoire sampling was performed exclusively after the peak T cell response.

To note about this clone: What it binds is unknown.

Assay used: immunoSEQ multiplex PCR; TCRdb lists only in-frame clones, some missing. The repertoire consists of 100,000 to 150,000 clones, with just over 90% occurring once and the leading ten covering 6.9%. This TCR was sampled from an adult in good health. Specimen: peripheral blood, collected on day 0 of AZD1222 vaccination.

The CDR3 loop is CASSWTGDRVRGYNEQFF. The CDR3 DNA follows: TGCGCCAGCAGTTGGACAGGGGATCGAGTACGAGGGTACAATGAGCAGTTCTTC. The V call is TRBV5-1, the J call TRBJ2-1; the match to TRBD1 covers 9 bases. The trim removed 5 bases at V and 4 bases at J, leaving 16 bases unmatched. The CDR3 runs to 18 residues. The germline V gene encodes CDR1 SGHRS and CDR2 YFSETQ.